This entry is about one T cell receptor beta chain. What it binds is unknown. Quantitative molecular-barcoded 5'-RACE generated the TCR beta libraries. Each CDR3 protein gets one entry after TCRdb re-called the 5' RACE reads with MiXCR. The sample carries some 840,000 distinct CDR3 sequences, about an eighth recorded once. This sample was included in a study of CD8 T cells in ankylosing spondylitis. CDR3 length: 15 residues. The ends lost 4 bases at V and 5 bases at J; junction bases unmatched: 6. In germline, CDR1 is SGHRS, CDR2 YFSETQ. Study-level results: Disease-linked clones displayed a CD8+ phenotype and appeared relatively rarely in peripheral blood. A TCR beta motif of roughly eight highly homologous variants appeared characteristic of ankylosing spondylitis blood.

Sequencing was carried out using blood, either unsorted or a sorted T cell fraction (not recorded which). The chain has TRBV5-1 and TRBJ2-7; TRBD2 matches at 13 bases. This receptor was identified in a male donor with ankylosing spondylitis. The CDR3 sequence is CASSHGLAGVDEQYF. The CDR3 DNA follows: TGCGCCAGCAGCCACGGACTAGCGGGAGTGGACGAGCAGTACTTC.